Presented here are 3 T cell receptor beta chains from one specimen sequenced in a study of blood T cells in healthy people across ages. Combining a sample-barcoded 5' primer with a J-beta primer mix, a second PCR ran for about 6 to 11 cycles. TCRdb re-called the 5' RACE reads with MiXCR, one entry per CDR3 protein. The profile covers 550,000 to 600,000 distinct CDR3 sequences, with 25% to 30% appearing a single time and less than 20% taken by the ten largest. Sequenced sample: blood. These receptors were collected from a woman aged 65 to 85 in good health.

This clonotype was recorded a few times. The chain uses TRBV10-3 and TRBJ2-5; D tentatively reads TRBD1 or TRBD2 (5 bases each). Germline V lookup: CDR1 ENHRY, CDR2 SYGVKD. The CDR3 covers 15 residues. Deletions cut 11 bases from V and 4 bases from J, with 23 bases between. In DNA form, the CDR3 reads TGTGCCGGCGCCCCGGGGTCAGGGTACCGAGAGACCCAGTACTTC. It is translated as CAGAPGSGYRETQYF.

This clonotype was recorded a few times. V is TRBV11-3 and J is TRBJ2-1; D may be TRBD2 (5 bases). V lost 4 bases and J 7 bases, leaving 14 bases between the germline ends. CDR1 and CDR2 (germline): SGHNT, YENEEA. This CDR3 region has 14 residues. The CDR3 DNA follows: TGTGCCAGCAGCTGGATCGGGAAGACTAATGAGCAGTTCTTC. This sequence encodes CASSWIGKTNEQFF. Full variable domain (missing parts from reference TRBV11-3 and TRBJ2-1): EAGVVQSPRYKIIEKKQPVAFWCNPISGHNTLYWYLQNLGQGPELLIRYENEEAVDDSQLPKDRFSAERLKGVDSTLKIQPAELGDSAVYLCASSWIGKTNEQFFGPGTRLTVL.

This rearrangement joins TRBV3-1 to TRBJ2-5; a weak D match, TRBD2 (5 bases). TRBJ2-7 matches the DNA end more closely, so the J call is doubtful. CDR3 length equals 14 residues. The germline V gene has CDR1 LGHDT and CDR2 YNNKEL (reference sequence). For the CDR3, the DNA is TGTGCCAGCAGCCAAGTGGGAGACATCCACGAGCAGTACTTC. This gives the protein CASSQVGDIHEQYF.